The following is a T cell receptor (beta chain) sequence with its context. Patients in Seattle were enrolled during active infection, then followed longitudinally. Original data processing: Using reference gene primer amplification, nucleated cell counts were estimated. The protocol was immunoSEQ multiplex PCR, while the TCRdb copy is restricted to in-frame clones and leaves out a portion. D and trimming come from the DNA, and the V and J calls and clone size come from that table. The sample has approximately 150,000 clones; roughly 84% are singletons. The sample comes from a study of blood T cell repertoires in COVID-19. Study at large: The United States, Italy and Spain were the sources of the acute and convalescent COVID-19 samples.

The CDR3 is 12 amino acids. The ends were cut back, 4 bases at V and 10 bases at J, with 11 bases in the middle. The germline V gene encodes CDR1 SQVTM and CDR2 ANQGSEA. The chain recombines TRBV29-1 with TRBJ1-6; D gene ambiguous. The source material was peripheral blood. The TCR sequence derives from a man younger than 45 with COVID-19, enrolled during active disease. The CDR3 sequence is CSVGPGESPLHF. The CDR3 DNA follows: TGCAGCGTTGGCCCCGGGGAATCACCCCTCCACTTT. Full variable domain (rest looked up from reference TRBV29-1 and TRBJ1-6): SAVISQKPSRDICQRGTSLTIQCQVDSQVTMMFWYRQQPGQSLTLIATANQGSEATYESGFVIDKFPISRPNLTFSTLTVSNMSPEDSSIYLCSVGPGESPLHFGNGTRLTVT.